What follows are 17 T cell receptor beta chains derived from one specimen sequenced in a study of IL-32 and malignant T cell survival in cutaneous lymphoma. Blood came from patients with leukemic cutaneous T cell lymphoma, or Sezary syndrome. The method was immunoSEQ multiplex PCR; TCRdb's version includes in-frame clones alone and lacks a portion of them. The sample has thousands of clones, about 80% seen once. The source was blood, collected on day 0. These receptors all come from a human donor with cutaneous T cell lymphoma.

The CDR3 loop reads CASSPRQGAGETQYF. Written as DNA, the CDR3 is TGTGCCAGCTCACCGAGACAGGGGGCAGGAGAGACCCAGTACTTC. The gene calls are TRBV18 and TRBJ2-5, with 10 bases lining up with TRBD1. Germline-derived CDR1 and CDR2 are KGHSH and LQKENI. With 3 bases clipped from V and 4 bases from J, the junction kept 5 bases outside the gene matches. The CDR3 consists of 15 residues.

V is TRBV9 and J is TRBJ2-2; unclear D gene. CDR3 length: 14 residues. Germline V gene lookup returns CDR1 SGDLS and CDR2 YYNGEE. The V end lost 0 bases, the J end lost 1 base, and 4 bases lay between the germline ends. CDR3 sequence reads: CASSVEVNTGELFF. The CDR3 coding sequence is TGTGCCAGCAGCGTAGAGGTGAACACCGGGGAGCTGTTTTTT.

In DNA, the CDR3 is TGTGCCAGCAGCTTAGGCGGGGGGGCAACTAATGAAAAACTGTTTTTT. As protein: CASSLGGGATNEKLFF. The V gene is TRBV7-6, the J gene TRBJ1-4; D may be TRBD1 (5 bases). Germline V CDR1 and CDR2: SGHVS, FNYEAQ. CDR3 length: 16 residues. V lost 1 base to trimming and J lost 0 bases, with 9 bases between them.

The genes are TRBV6-5 and TRBJ2-3; D ambiguous. The length of the CDR3 is 14 residues. With 4 bases removed from V and 0 bases from J, the gap between germline ends came to 8 bases. The germline CDR1 and CDR2 sequences are MNHEY and SVGAGI. The CDR3 region has the DNA TGTGCCAGCAGTTCTGGAAGGAGCACAGATACGCAGTATTTT. It translates to CASSSGRSTDTQYF.

The V and J genes are TRBV19 and TRBJ2-7; weak D call: TRBD1 (7 bases). The CDR3 spans 11 residues. CDR1 and CDR2 (germline): LNHDA, SQIVND (reference sequence). The V and J ends lost 5 bases and 6 bases respectively, with 8 bases between them. The CDR3: CASSQGGEQYF. The CDR3 region has the DNA TGTGCCAGTAGTCAGGGGGGCGAGCAGTACTTC.

The V and J genes are TRBV9 and TRBJ2-1; 9 nucleotides line up with TRBD2. CDR1 is SGDLS and CDR2 is YYNGEE in the germline V gene. V shed 4 bases, J shed 12 bases, and the junction held 11 bases outside the gene matches. This CDR3 spans 14 amino acids. The CDR3 nucleotides read TGTGCCAGCAGCTCCGGACTAGCGAGCGGCATGCAGTTCTTC. Encoded protein: CASSSGLASGMQFF. Using reference TRBV9 and TRBJ2-1 for the parts outside the CDR3, the full variable domain is DSGVTQTPKHLITATGQRVTLRCSPRSGDLSVYWYQQSLDQGLQFLIQYYNGEERAKGNILERFSAQQFPDLHSELNLSSLELGDSALYFCASSSGLASGMQFFGPGTRLTVL.

CDR3 sequence (DNA): TGTGCCAGCAGCCAGGCAGGATTACAAGAGACCCAGTACTTC. It codes for CASSQAGLQETQYF. V is TRBV4-2 and J is TRBJ2-5; D is unresolved. Germline V gene data show CDR1 as LGHNA and CDR2 as YNFKEQ. Trimming took off 3 bases at V and 2 bases at J, with 10 bases between the two ends. The CDR3 is made up of 14 amino acids.

The rearrangement uses TRBV4-1 and TRBJ2-1, with unresolved D. Germline V CDR1 and CDR2: MGHRA, YSYEKL. The CDR3 sequence is 13 residues long. The V gene lost 1 base and the J gene lost 3 bases, with 4 bases spanning the gap. The CDR3 sequence: CASSQALYNEQFF. CDR3 sequence (DNA): TGCGCCAGCAGCCAAGCCCTCTACAATGAGCAGTTCTTC.

This rearrangement joins TRBV7-2 to TRBJ2-5; 13 bases agree with TRBD2. Germline CDR1 is SGHTA and CDR2 is FQGNSA. The V and J ends lost 2 bases and 5 bases, in that order; junction bases with no gene match: 8. The CDR3 loop spans 17 amino acids. The DNA of the CDR3 is TGTGCCAGCAGCTTACGCCTACTAGCGGGAGGGCCCGAGACCCAGTACTTC. It yields the protein CASSLRLLAGGPETQYF.

The rearrangement joins TRBV18 to TRBJ2-4; no firm D call. This CDR3 spans 16 amino acids. Germline CDR1 reads KGHSH; CDR2 reads LQKENI. V was clipped by 6 bases and J by 1 base, with 16 bases between them. The CDR3: CASSFRQERAKNIQYF. The DNA for the CDR3 is TGTGCCAGCTCCTTCCGGCAGGAACGGGCCAAAAACATTCAGTACTTC.

The rearrangement links TRBV4-3 to TRBJ1-4; the match to TRBD1 covers 10 bases. The CDR3 is 17 residues long. The germline CDR1 and CDR2 sequences are LGHNA and YSLEER. V lost 4 bases, J lost 8 bases, and 13 bases stayed unmatched. CDR3 amino acids: CASSPGAGGTGVEKLFF. CDR3 nucleotide sequence: TGCGCCAGCAGCCCAGGGGCCGGCGGGACAGGGGTAGAAAAACTGTTTTTT.

The chain joins TRBV6-5 to TRBJ2-1; D is uncertain. CDR1 is MNHEY and CDR2 is SVGAGI in the germline V gene. The CDR3 extends over 13 amino acids. The germline V and J ends were trimmed by 0 bases and 6 bases, with 6 bases remaining between them. CDR3 protein: CASSYSNGNEQFF. Written as DNA, the CDR3 is TGTGCCAGCAGTTACTCGAACGGCAATGAGCAGTTCTTC.

The chain couples TRBV4-2 to TRBJ1-6; D is unclear. This CDR3 contains 17 residues. Germline-derived CDR1 and CDR2 are LGHNA and YNFKEQ. Trimming took 5 bases from V and 10 from J, leaving 24 bases between them. DNA for the CDR3: TGTGCCAGCAGCTCCCACGACAAGGGTGGTCGACGCTCACCCCTCCACTTT. It yields the protein CASSSHDKGGRRSPLHF.

Sample share makes this clone large (0.1 to 1%). V usage is TRBV7-8 and J usage is TRBJ1-1, with a weak D call TRBD1 (6 bases). Looked up from germline, CDR1 is SGHVS and CDR2 is FQNEAQ. The CDR3 runs 14 residues. Deletions cut 5 bases from V and 1 base from J, with 11 bases between. This chain's CDR3 is CASSAGTPNTEAFF. The CDR3 DNA is TGTGCCAGCAGCGCCGGGACACCGAACACTGAAGCTTTCTTT.

This clone has just one count. This chain links TRBV29-1 with TRBJ2-7; D is uncertain. The CDR3 covers 12 residues. V was pared by 3 bases and J by 2 bases, with 8 bases between. Germline loops: CDR1 SQVTM, CDR2 ANQGSEA. For the CDR3, the DNA is TGCAGCGTTGAGGGGTCGGCCTACGAGCAGTACTTC. It is translated as CSVEGSAYEQYF.

J is TRBJ1-2 and V is TRBV6-5; possibly TRBD1 for D (5 bases). The V end lost 5 bases, the J end lost 6 bases, and 16 bases lay between the germline ends. In germline, CDR1 is MNHEY, CDR2 SVGAGI. The CDR3 is 14 residues long. The CDR3 region is CASSPNSQVDGYTF. The CDR3 DNA sequence: TGTGCCAGCAGTCCAAACTCACAGGTTGATGGCTACACCTTC.

Comment on this clone: In the same sample, other DNA sequences code for this CDR3. The CDR3 is CARGDGGGRGEQYF. CDR3 nucleotide sequence: TGTGCCAGGGGGGACGGGGGGGGGCGCGGCGAGCAGTACTTC. The rearrangement uses TRBV9 and TRBJ2-7; 8 bases fit TRBD2. The V gene's germline CDR1 is SGDLS and CDR2 YYNGEE. This CDR3 is 14 amino acids long. Trimming took 8 bases from V and 6 from J; bases not matched to a gene: 13.